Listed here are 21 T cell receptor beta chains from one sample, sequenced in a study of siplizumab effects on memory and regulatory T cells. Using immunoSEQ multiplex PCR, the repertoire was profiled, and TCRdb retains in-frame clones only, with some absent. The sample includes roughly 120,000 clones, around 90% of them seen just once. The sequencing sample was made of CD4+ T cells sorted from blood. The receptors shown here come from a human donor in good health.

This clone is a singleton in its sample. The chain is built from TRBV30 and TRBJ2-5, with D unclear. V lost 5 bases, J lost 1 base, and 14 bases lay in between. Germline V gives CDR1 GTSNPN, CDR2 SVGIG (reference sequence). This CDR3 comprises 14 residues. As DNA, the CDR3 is TGTGCCTGGGGGAATGGGCAGGCCCAAGAGACCCAGTACTTC. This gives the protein CAWGNGQAQETQYF.

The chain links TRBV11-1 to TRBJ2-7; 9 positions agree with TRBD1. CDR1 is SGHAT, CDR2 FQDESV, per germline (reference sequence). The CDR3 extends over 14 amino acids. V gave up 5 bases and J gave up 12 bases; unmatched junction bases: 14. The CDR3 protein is CASSPSDLGTGLYF. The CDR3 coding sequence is TGTGCCAGCAGCCCTTCGGACTTGGGGACAGGGTTGTACTTC.

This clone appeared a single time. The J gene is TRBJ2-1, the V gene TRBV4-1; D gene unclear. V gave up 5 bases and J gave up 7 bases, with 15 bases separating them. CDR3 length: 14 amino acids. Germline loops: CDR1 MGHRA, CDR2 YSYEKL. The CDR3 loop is CASSTRVLRNEQFF. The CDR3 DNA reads TGCGCCAGCAGCACCCGGGTTCTGAGGAATGAGCAGTTCTTC.

This CDR3 reads CASSQADREQYF. The CDR3 coding sequence is TGTGCCAGCAGCCAGGCCGACAGGGAGCAGTACTTC. This sequence joins TRBV14 and TRBJ2-7, with D possibly matching TRBD1 (6 bases). CDR1 and CDR2 from the germline V gene are SGHDN and FVKESK. Trimming cost V 3 bases and J 7 bases, with 10 bases left between them. The CDR3 contains 12 residues.

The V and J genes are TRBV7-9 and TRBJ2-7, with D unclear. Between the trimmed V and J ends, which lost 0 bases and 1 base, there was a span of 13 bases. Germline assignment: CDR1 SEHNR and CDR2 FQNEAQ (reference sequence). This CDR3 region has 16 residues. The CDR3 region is CASSLALPRESYEQYF. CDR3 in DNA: TGTGCCAGCAGCTTAGCTTTACCTAGGGAATCCTACGAGCAGTACTTC.

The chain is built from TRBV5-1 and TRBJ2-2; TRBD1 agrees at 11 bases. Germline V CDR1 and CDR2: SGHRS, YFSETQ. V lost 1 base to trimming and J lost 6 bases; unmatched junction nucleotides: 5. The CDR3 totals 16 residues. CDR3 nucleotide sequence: TGCGCCAGCAGCTTGCCCGGACAGGGGGCCTCCGGGGAGCTGTTTTTT. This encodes CASSLPGQGASGELFF. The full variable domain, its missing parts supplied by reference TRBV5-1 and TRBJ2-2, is KAGVTQTPRYLIKTRGQQVTLSCSPISGHRSVSWYQQTPGQGLQFLFEYFSETQRNKGNFPGRFSGRQFSNSRSEMNVSTLELGDSALYLCASSLPGQGASGELFFGEGSRLTVL.

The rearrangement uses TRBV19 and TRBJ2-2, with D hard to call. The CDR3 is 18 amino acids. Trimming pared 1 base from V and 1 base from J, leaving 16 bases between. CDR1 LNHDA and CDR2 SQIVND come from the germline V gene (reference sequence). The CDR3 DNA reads TGTGCCAGTAGTATAGTCGCATTGGTCGGTCAGAACACCGGGGAGCTGTTTTTT. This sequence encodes CASSIVALVGQNTGELFF. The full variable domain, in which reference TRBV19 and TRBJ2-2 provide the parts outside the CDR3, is DGGITQSPKYLFRKEGQNVTLSCEQNLNHDAMYWYRQDPGQGLRLIYYSQIVNDFQKGDIAEGYSVSREKKESFPLTVTSAQKNPTAFYLCASSIVALVGQNTGELFFGEGSRLTVL.

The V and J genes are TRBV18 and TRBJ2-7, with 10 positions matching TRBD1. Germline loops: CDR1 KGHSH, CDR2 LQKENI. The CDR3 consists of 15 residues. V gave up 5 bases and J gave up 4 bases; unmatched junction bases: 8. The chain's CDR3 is CASSMTTGGYYEQYF. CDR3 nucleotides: TGTGCCAGCTCAATGACGACAGGGGGCTATTACGAGCAGTACTTC.

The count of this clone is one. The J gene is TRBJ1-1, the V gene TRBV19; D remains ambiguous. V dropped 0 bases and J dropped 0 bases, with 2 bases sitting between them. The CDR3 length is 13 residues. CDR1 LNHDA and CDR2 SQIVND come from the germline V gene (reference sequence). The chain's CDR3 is CASSIELNTEAFF. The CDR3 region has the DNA TGTGCCAGTAGTATAGAGCTGAACACTGAAGCTTTCTTT.

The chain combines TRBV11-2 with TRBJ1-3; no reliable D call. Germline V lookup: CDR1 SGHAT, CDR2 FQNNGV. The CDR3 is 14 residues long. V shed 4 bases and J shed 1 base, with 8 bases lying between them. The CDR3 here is CASSSGISGNTIYF. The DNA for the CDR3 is TGTGCCAGCAGCTCCGGGATTTCTGGAAACACCATATATTTT.

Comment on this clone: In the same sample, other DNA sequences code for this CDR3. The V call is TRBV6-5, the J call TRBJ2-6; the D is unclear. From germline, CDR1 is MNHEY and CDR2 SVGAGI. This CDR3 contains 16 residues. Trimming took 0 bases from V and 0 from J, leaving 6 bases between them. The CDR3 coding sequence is TGTGCCAGCAGTTACTCGGCCGGCTCTGGGGCCAACGTCCTGACTTTC. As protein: CASSYSAGSGANVLTF.

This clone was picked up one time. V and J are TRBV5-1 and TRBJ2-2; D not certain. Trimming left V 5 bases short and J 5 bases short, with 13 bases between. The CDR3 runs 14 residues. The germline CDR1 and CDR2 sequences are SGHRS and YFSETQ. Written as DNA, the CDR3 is TGCGCCAGCAGGTCGCACTGGGATACCGGGGAGCTGTTTTTT. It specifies CASRSHWDTGELFF.

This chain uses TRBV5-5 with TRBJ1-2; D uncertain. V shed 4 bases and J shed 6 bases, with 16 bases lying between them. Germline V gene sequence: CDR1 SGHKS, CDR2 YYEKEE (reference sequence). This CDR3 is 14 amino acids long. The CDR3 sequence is CASSRQNPLHGYTF. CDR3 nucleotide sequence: TGTGCCAGCAGCCGGCAGAATCCGCTCCATGGCTACACCTTC. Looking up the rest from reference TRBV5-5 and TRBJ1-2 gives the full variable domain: DAGVTQSPTHLIKTRGQQVTLRCSPISGHKSVSWYQQVLGQGPQFIFQYYEKEERGRGNFPDRFSARQFPNYSSELNVNALLLGDSALYLCASSRQNPLHGYTFGSGTRLTVV.

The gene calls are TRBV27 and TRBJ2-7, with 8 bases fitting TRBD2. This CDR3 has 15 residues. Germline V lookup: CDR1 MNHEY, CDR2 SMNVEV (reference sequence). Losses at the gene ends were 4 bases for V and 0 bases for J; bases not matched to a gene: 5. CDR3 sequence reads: CASSSGSGNSYEQYF. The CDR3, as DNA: TGTGCCAGCAGTTCGGGTAGCGGGAACTCCTACGAGCAGTACTTC.

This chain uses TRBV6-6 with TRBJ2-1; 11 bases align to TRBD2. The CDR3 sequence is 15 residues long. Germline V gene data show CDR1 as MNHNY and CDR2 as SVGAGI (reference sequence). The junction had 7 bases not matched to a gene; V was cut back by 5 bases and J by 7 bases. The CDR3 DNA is TGTGCCAGCAGTAAACAGACTAGCGGGAATAATGAGCAGTTCTTC. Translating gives CASSKQTSGNNEQFF.

The CDR3 loop reads CASSLTGQGYTEAFF. The DNA of the CDR3 is TGTGCCAGCAGCCTCACCGGACAGGGCTACACTGAAGCTTTCTTT. The chain carries TRBV7-2 and TRBJ1-1, with TRBD1 matching over 8 bases. Trimming took 5 bases from V and 3 from J; bases not matched to a gene: 8. This CDR3 contains 15 residues. The germline V gene has CDR1 SGHTA and CDR2 FQGNSA.

The CDR3 DNA follows: TGCGCCAGCAGTCCCGGGGGCAGCTACGAGCAGTACTTC. Translating gives CASSPGGSYEQYF. This chain links TRBV5-1 with TRBJ2-7; TRBD1 or TRBD2 may be the D gene (6 bases each). The CDR3 spans 13 residues. Germline V CDR1 and CDR2: SGHRS, YFSETQ. Trimming removed 5 bases at V and 3 bases at J, with 12 bases between.

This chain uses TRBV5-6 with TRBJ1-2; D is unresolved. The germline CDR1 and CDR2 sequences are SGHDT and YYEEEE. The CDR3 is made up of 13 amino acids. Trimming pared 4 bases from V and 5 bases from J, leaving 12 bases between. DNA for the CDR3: TGTGCCAGCAGCCCTCGCACCCAGTATGGCTACACCTTC. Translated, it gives CASSPRTQYGYTF.

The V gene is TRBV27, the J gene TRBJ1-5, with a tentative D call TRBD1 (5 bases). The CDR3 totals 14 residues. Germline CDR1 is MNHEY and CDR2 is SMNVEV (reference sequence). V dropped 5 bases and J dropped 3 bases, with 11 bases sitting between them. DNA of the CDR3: TGTGCCAGCAGTGCGGGACGGGACAATCAGCCCCAGCATTTT. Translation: CASSAGRDNQPQHF.

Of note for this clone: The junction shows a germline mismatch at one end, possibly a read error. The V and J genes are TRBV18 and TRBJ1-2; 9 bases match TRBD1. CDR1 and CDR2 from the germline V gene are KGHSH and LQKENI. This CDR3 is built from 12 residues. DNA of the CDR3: TGTGCCAGCTCACCTCGGACAGGGGTCTCGTACTTC. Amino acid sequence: CASSPRTGVSYF.

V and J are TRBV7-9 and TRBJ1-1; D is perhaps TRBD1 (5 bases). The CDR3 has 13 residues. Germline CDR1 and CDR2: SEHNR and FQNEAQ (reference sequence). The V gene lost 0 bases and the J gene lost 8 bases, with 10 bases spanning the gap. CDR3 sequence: CASSLAHEGEAFF. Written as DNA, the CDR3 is TGTGCCAGCAGCTTAGCGCATGAGGGGGAAGCTTTCTTT. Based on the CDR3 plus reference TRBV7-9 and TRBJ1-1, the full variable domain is DTGVSQNPRHKITKRGQNVTFRCDPISEHNRLYWYRQTLGQGPEFLTYFQNEAQLEKSRLLSDRFSAERPKGSFSTLEIQRTEQGDSAMYLCASSLAHEGEAFFGQGTRLTVV.